This TCR beta chain was documented in a study of OX40 agonist ivuxolimab in advanced cancers. Study as a whole: Aged about 23 to 90 with a mean of 60 years, they were 75% to 85% male.

Libraries were prepared by immunoSEQ multiplex PCR; TCRdb keeps only in-frame clonotypes and omits some of them. The sample includes 90,000 to 120,000 clones, roughly nine tenths of them seen just once. In germline, CDR1 is KGHSH, CDR2 LQKENI. With 6 bases clipped from V and 5 bases from J, the junction kept 9 bases outside the gene matches. The length of the CDR3 is 15 residues. The chain recombines TRBV18 with TRBJ2-1; 8 nucleotides align to TRBD2. This clonotype was obtained from an adult with an advanced solid tumor such as melanoma, head and neck, liver or kidney cancer. This specimen was CD4+ or CD8+ T cells sorted from blood, taken in a trial of the OX40 agonist ivuxolimab. This CDR3 is CASSGGGTQDNEQFF. The CDR3 DNA is TGTGCCAGCTCCGGGGGGGGGACACAAGACAATGAGCAGTTCTTC.